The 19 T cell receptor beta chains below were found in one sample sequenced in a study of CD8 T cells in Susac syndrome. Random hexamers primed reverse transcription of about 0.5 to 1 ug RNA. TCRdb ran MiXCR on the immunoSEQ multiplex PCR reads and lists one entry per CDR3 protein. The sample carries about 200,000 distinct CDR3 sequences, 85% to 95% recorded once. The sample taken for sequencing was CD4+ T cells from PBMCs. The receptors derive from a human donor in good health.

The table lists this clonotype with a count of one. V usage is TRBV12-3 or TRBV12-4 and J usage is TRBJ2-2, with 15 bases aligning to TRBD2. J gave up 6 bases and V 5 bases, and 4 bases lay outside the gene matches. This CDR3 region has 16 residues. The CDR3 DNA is TGTGCCAGCAGTCAGGGACTAGCGGGAGGTGCCGGGGAGCTGTTTTTT. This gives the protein CASSQGLAGGAGELFF.

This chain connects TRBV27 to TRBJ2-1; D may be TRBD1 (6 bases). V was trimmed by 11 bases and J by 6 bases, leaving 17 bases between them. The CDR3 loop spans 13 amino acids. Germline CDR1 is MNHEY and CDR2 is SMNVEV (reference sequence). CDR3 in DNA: TGTGCCTCGCTGGCCCAGGGGTCCAATGAGCAGTTCTTC. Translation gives CASLAQGSNEQFF.

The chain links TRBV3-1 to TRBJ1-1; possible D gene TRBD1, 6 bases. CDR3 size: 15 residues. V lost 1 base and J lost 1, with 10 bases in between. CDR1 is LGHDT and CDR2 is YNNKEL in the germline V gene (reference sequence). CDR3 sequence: CASSQGQGRNTEAFF. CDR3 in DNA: TGTGCCAGCAGCCAAGGGCAGGGGAGGAACACTGAAGCTTTCTTT.

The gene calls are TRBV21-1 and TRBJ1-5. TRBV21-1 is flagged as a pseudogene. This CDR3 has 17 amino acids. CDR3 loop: CASTDDPMFVSNQPQHF. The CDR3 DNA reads TGTGCCAGCACCGACGACCCGATGTTTGTAAGCAATCAGCCCCAGCATTTT.

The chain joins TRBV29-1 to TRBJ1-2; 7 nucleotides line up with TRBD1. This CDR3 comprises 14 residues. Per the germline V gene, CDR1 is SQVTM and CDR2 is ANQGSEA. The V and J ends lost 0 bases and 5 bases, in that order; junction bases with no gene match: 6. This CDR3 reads CSVEDQPGGYGYTF. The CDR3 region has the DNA TGCAGCGTTGAAGATCAGCCAGGGGGGTATGGCTACACCTTC. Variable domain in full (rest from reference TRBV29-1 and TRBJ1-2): SAVISQKPSRDICQRGTSLTIQCQVDSQVTMMFWYRQQPGQSLTLIATANQGSEATYESGFVIDKFPISRPNLTFSTLTVSNMSPEDSSIYLCSVEDQPGGYGYTFGSGTRLTVV.

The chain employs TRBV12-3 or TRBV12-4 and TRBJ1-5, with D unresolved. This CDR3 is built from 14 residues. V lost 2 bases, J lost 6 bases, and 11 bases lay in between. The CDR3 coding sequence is TGTGCCAGCAGTTTAATAGGAGGTGGTCAGCCCCAGCATTTT. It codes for CASSLIGGGQPQHF.

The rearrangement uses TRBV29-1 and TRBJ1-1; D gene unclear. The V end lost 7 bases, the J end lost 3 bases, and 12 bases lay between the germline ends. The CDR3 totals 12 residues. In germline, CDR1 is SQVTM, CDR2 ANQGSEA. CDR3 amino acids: CSAGRLHTEAFF. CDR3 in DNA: TGCAGCGCGGGAAGACTTCACACTGAAGCTTTCTTT.

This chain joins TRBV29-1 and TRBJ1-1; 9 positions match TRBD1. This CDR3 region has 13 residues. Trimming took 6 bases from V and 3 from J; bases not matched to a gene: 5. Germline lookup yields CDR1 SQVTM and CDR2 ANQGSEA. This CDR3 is CSVRDREDTEAFF. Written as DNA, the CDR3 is TGCAGCGTCCGGGACAGGGAGGACACTGAAGCTTTCTTT.

CDR3 bases: TGCGCCAGCGGACGCACTGACTACAATGAGCAGTTCTTC. Protein sequence: CASGRTDYNEQFF. The J gene is TRBJ2-1, the V gene TRBV23-1, with unresolved D. TRBV23-1 is treated as an ORF (open reading frame) with a function not yet certain. V gave up 8 bases and J gave up 3 bases, with 11 bases separating them. The CDR3 runs 13 residues.

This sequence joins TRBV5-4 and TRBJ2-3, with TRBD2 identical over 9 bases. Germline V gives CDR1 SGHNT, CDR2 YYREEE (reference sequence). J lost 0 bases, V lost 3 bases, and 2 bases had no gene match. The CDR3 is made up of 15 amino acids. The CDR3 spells CASSSLAGSTDTQYF. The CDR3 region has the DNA TGTGCCAGCAGCTCCCTAGCGGGGAGCACAGATACGCAGTATTTT.

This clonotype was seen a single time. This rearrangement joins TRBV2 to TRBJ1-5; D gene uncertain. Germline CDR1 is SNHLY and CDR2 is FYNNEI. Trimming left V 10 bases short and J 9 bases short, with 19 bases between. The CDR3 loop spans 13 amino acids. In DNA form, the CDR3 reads TGTGCCAATCGAGGCTGGTCTCAAGGGCCCCAGCATTTT. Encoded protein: CANRGWSQGPQHF.

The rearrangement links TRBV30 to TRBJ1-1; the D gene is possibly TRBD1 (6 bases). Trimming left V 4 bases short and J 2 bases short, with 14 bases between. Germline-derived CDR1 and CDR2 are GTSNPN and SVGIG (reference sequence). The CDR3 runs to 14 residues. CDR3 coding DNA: TGTGCCTGGACCGGGGGCAGACATAACACTGAAGCTTTCTTT. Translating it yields CAWTGGRHNTEAFF.

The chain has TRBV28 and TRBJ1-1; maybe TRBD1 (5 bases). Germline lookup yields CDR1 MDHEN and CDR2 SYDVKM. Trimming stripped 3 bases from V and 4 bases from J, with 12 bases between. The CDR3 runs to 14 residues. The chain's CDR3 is CASSLSGLGTEAFF. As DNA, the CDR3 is TGTGCCAGCAGTTTGTCAGGGCTGGGCACTGAAGCTTTCTTT.

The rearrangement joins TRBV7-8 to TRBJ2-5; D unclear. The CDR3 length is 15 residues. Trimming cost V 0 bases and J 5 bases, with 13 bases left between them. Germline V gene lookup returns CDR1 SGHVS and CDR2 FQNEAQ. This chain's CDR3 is CASSLAGAIQETQYF. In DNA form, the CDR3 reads TGTGCCAGCAGCTTAGCCGGCGCTATTCAGGAGACCCAGTACTTC.

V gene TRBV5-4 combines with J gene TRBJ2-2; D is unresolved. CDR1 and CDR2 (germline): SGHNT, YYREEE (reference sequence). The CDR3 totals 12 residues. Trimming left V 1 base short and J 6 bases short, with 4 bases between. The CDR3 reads CASSLTAGELFF. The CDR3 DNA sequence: TGTGCCAGCAGCTTGACAGCCGGGGAGCTGTTTTTT. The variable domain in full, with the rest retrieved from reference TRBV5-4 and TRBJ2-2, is ETGVTQSPTHLIKTRGQQVTLRCSSQSGHNTVSWYQQALGQGPQFIFQYYREEENGRGNFPPRFSGLQFPNYSSELNVNALELDDSALYLCASSLTAGELFFGEGSRLTVL.

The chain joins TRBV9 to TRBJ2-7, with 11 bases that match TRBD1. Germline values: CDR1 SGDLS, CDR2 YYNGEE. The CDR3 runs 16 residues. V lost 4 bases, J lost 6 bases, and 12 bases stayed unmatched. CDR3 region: CASSPGDGTGGSEQYF. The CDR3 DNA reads TGTGCCAGCAGCCCAGGTGACGGGACAGGGGGGAGCGAGCAGTACTTC.

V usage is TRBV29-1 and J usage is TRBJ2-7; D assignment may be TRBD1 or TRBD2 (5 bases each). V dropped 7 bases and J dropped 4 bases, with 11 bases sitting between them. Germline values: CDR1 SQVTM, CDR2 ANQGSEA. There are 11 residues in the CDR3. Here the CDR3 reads CSASGGYEQYF. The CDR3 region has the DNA TGCAGCGCTTCTGGGGGTTACGAGCAGTACTTC.

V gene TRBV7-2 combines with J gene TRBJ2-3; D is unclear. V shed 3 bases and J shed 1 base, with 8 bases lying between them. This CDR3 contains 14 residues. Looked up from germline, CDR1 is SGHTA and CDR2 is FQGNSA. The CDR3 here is CASSFNDRTDTQYF. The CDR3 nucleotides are TGTGCCAGCAGCTTTAACGACCGCACAGATACGCAGTATTTT. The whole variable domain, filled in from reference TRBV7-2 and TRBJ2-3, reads GAGVSQSPSNKVTEKGKDVELRCDPISGHTALYWYRQSLGQGLEFLIYFQGNSAPDKSGLPSDRFSAERTGGSVSTLTIQRTQQEDSAVYLCASSFNDRTDTQYFGPGTRLTVL.

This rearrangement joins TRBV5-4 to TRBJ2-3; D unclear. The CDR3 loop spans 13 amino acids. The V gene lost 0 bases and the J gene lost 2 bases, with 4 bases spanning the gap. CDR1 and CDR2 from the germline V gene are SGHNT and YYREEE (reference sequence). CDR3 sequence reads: CASSLGTTDTQYF. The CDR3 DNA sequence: TGTGCCAGCAGCTTGGGAACCACAGATACGCAGTATTTT.